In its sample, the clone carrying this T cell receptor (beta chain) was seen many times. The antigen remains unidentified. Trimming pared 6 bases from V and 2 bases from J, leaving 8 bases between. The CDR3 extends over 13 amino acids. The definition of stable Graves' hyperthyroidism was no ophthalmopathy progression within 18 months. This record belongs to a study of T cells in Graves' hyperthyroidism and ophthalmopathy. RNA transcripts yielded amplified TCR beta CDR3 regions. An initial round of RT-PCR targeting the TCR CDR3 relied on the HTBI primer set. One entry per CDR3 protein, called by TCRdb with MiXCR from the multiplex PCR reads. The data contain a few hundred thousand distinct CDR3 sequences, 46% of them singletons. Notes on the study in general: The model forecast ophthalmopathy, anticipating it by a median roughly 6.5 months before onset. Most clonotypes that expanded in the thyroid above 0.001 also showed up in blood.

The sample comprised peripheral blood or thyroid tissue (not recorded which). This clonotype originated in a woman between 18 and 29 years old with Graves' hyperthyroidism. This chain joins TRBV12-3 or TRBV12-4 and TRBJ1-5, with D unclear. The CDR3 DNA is TGTGCCAGCAGGGGTTTCGGCAATCAGCCCCAGCATTTT. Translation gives CASRGFGNQPQHF.